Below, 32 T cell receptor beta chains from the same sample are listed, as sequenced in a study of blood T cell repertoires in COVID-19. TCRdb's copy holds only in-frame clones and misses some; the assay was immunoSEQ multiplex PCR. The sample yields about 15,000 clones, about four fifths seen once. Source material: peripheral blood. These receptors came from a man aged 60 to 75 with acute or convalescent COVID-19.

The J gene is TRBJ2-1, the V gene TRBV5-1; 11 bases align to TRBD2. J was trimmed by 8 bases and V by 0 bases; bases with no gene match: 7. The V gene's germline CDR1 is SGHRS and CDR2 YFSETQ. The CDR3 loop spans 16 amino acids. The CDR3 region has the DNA TGCGCCAGCAGCTTGGCCGCGACTAGCGGGACGGATGAGCAGTTCTTC. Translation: CASSLAATSGTDEQFF.

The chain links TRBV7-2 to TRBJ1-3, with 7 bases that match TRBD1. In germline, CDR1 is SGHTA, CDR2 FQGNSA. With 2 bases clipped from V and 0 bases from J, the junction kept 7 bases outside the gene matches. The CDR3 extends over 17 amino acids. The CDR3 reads CASSLIGTANSGNTIYF. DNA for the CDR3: TGTGCCAGCAGCTTAATCGGGACAGCGAACTCTGGAAACACCATATATTTT.

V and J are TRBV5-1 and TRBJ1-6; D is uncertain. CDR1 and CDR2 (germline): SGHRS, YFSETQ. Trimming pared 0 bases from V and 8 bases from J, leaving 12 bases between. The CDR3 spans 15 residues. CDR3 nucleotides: TGCGCCAGCAGCTTGGATTCGGGGAGAGATTCACCCCTCCACTTT. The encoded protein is CASSLDSGRDSPLHF.

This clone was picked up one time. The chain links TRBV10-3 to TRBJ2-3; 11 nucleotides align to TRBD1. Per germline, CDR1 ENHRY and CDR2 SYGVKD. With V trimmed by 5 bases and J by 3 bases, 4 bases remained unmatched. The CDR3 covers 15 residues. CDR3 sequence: CAISSGTGGTDTQYF. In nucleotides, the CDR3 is TGTGCCATCAGTTCCGGGACAGGGGGTACAGATACGCAGTATTTT.

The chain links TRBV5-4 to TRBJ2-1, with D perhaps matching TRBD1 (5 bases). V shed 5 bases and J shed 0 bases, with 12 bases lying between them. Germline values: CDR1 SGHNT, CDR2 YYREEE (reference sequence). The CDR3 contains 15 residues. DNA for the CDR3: TGTGCCAGCAGAAAACAGGTTAGCTCCTACAATGAGCAGTTCTTC. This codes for CASRKQVSSYNEQFF.

This CDR3 is CASSKGQTNTEAFF. CDR3 bases: TGTGCCAGCAGCAAAGGACAGACCAACACTGAAGCTTTCTTT. V and J are TRBV3-1 (or the pseudogene TRBV3-2) and TRBJ1-1, with a weak D call TRBD1 (6 bases). This CDR3 is built from 14 residues. Germline lookup yields CDR1 LGHDT and CDR2 YNNKEL (reference sequence). V dropped 5 bases and J dropped 2 bases, with 12 bases sitting between them.

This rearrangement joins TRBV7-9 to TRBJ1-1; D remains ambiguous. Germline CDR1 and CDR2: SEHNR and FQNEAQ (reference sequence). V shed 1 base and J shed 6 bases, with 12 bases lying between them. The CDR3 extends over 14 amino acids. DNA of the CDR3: TGTGCCAGCAGCTTAGTCGAGGCGGGCCCTGAAGCTTTCTTT. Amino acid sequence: CASSLVEAGPEAFF.

The CDR3 loop reads CASSVEPQTVTYGYTF. CDR3 in DNA: TGTGCCAGCAGCGTAGAGCCGCAGACAGTCACGTATGGCTACACCTTC. The V gene is TRBV9, the J gene TRBJ1-2; the D gene is possibly TRBD1 (5 bases). Germline CDR1 SGDLS, CDR2 YYNGEE. Trimming took off 0 bases at V and 5 bases at J, with 17 bases between the two ends. This CDR3 spans 16 amino acids.

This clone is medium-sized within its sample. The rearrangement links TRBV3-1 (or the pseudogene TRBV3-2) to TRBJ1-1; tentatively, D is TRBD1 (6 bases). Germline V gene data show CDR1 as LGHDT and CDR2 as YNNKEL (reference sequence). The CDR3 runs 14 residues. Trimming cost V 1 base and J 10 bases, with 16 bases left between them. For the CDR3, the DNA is TGTGCCAGCAGCCAAGCGGGGGGCAGGTCGGGAGCTTTCTTT. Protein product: CASSQAGGRSGAFF.

The CDR3 DNA reads TGTGCTAGTGGTTTGGAGGGGACAGTTGGGGGTACAGATACGCAGTATTTT. Protein sequence: CASGLEGTVGGTDTQYF. V is TRBV12-5 and J is TRBJ2-3; 7 nucleotides line up with TRBD1. The V gene's germline CDR1 is LGHNT and CDR2 FRNRAP. CDR3 length equals 17 residues. The ends lost 1 base at V and 3 bases at J; junction bases unmatched: 10.

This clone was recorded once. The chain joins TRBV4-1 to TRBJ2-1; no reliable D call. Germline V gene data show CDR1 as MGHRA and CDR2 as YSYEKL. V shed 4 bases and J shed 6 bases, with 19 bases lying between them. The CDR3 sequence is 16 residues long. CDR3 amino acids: CASSPFSRVPLNEQFF. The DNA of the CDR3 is TGCGCCAGCAGCCCCTTTAGCAGAGTACCCCTCAATGAGCAGTTCTTC.

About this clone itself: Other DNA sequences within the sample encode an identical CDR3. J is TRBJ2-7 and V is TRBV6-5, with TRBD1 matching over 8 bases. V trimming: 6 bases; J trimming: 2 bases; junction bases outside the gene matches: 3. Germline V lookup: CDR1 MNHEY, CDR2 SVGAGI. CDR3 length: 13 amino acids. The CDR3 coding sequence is TGTGCCAGCAGGCCGGGACAGGCCTACGAGCAGTACTTC. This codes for CASRPGQAYEQYF.

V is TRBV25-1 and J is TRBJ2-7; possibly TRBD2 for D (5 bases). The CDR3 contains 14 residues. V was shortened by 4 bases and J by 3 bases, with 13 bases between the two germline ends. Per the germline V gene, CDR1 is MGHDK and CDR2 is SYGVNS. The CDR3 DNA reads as TGTGCCAGCAGTGCCGAGGACGGGAACTACGAGCAGTACTTC. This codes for CASSAEDGNYEQYF.

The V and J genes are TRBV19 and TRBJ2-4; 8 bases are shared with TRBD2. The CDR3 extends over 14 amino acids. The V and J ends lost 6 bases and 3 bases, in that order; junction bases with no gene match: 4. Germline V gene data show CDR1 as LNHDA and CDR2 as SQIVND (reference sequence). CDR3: CASRLTSGKNIQYF. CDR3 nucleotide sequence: TGTGCCAGTAGGCTTACTAGCGGCAAAAACATTCAGTACTTC.

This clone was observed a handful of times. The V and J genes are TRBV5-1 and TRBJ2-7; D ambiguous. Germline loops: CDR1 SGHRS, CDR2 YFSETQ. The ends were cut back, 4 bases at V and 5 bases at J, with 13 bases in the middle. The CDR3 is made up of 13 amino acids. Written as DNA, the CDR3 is TGCGCCAGCAGCCTCTATCTGGCGGACGAGCAGTACTTC. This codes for CASSLYLADEQYF.

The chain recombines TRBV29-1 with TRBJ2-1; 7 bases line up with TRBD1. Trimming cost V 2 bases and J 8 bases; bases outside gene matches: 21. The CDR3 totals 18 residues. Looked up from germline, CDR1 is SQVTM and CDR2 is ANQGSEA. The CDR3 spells CSVERGTGEDFVRDEQFF. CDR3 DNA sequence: TGCAGCGTTGAAAGGGGCACAGGGGAAGATTTCGTACGCGATGAGCAGTTCTTC.

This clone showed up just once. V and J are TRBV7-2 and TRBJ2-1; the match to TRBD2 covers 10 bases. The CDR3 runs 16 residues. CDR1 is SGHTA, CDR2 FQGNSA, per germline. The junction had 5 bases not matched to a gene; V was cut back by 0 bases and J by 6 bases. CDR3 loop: CASSLARASGSNEQFF. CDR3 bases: TGTGCCAGCAGCTTAGCAAGGGCTAGCGGGAGCAATGAGCAGTTCTTC.

The CDR3 loop reads CASSTSGGAIEQFF. CDR3 nucleotide sequence: TGTGCCAGCAGCACTAGCGGGGGGGCAATTGAGCAGTTCTTC. This chain joins TRBV7-3 and TRBJ2-1, with 13 nucleotides matching TRBD2. Per germline, CDR1 SGHTA and CDR2 FQGTGA. This CDR3 spans 14 amino acids. V trimming: 5 bases; J trimming: 9 bases; junction bases outside the gene matches: 4.

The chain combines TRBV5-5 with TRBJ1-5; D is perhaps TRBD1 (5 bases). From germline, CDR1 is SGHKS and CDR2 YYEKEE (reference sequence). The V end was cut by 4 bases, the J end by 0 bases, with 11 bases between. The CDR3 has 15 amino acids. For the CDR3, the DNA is TGTGCCAGCAGCCATGACAGCCATAGCAATCAGCCCCAGCATTTT. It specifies CASSHDSHSNQPQHF.

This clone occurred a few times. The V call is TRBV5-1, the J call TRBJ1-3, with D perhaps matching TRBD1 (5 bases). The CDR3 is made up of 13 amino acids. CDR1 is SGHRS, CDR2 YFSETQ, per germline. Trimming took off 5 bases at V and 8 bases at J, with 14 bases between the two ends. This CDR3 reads CASSPGQGYTIYF. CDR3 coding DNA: TGCGCCAGCAGTCCCGGCCAGGGATACACCATATATTTT.

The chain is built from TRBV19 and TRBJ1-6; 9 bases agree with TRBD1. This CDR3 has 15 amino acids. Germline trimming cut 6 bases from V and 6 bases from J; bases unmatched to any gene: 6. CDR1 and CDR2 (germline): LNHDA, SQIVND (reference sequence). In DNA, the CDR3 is TGTGCCAGTAGGCCCCCGGGACAGGGTAATTCACCCCTCCACTTT. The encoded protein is CASRPPGQGNSPLHF.

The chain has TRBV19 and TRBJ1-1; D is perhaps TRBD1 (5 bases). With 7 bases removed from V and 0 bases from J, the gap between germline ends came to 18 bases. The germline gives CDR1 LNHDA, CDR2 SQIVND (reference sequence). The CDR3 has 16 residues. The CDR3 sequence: CASKILYGAMNTEAFF. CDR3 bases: TGTGCCAGTAAAATACTCTATGGGGCAATGAACACTGAAGCTTTCTTT.

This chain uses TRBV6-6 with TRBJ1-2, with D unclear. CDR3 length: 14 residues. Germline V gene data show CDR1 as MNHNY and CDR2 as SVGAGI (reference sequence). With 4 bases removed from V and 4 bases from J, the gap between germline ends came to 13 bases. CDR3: CASSFPGELYGYTF. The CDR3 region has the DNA TGTGCCAGCAGTTTTCCGGGAGAGCTCTATGGCTACACCTTC.

In DNA, the CDR3 is TGTGCCAGCAGCGTAGACCAGGGGTGGGATTCACCCCTCCACTTT. Translation gives CASSVDQGWDSPLHF. This chain joins TRBV9 and TRBJ1-6; TRBD1 is a possible D gene (6 bases). The CDR3 is 15 residues long. Trimming took off 0 bases at V and 8 bases at J, with 12 bases between the two ends. Germline CDR1 is SGDLS and CDR2 is YYNGEE. Using reference TRBV9 and TRBJ1-6 for the parts outside the CDR3, the full variable domain is DSGVTQTPKHLITATGQRVTLRCSPRSGDLSVYWYQQSLDQGLQFLIQYYNGEERAKGNILERFSAQQFPDLHSELNLSSLELGDSALYFCASSVDQGWDSPLHFGNGTRLTVT.

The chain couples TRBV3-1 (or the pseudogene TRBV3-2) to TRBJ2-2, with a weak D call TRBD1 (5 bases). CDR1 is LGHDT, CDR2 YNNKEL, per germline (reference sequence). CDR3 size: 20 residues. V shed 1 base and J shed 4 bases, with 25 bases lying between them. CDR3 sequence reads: CASSQGVRALDFPGTGELFF. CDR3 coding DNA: TGTGCCAGCAGCCAAGGGGTCAGGGCGCTTGATTTTCCGGGCACCGGGGAGCTGTTTTTT.

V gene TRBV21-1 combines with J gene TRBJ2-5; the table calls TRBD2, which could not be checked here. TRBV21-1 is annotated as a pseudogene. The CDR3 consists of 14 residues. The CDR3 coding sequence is TGTGCCAGCAGGCGGGGTGGGTACCAAGAGACCCAGTACTTC. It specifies CASRRGGYQETQYF.

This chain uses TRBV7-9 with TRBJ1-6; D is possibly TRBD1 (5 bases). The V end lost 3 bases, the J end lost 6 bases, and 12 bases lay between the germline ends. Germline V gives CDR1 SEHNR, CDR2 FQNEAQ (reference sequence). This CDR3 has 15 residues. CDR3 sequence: CASSFPGGSNSPLHF. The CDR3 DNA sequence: TGTGCCAGCAGCTTCCCGGGGGGGTCTAATTCACCCCTCCACTTT.

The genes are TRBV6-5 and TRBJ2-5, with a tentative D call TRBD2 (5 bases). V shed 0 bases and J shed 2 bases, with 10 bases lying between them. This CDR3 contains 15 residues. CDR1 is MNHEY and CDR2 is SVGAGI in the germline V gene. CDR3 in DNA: TGTGCCAGCAGTTACTCGATAGCGTTACAAGAGACCCAGTACTTC. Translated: CASSYSIALQETQYF.

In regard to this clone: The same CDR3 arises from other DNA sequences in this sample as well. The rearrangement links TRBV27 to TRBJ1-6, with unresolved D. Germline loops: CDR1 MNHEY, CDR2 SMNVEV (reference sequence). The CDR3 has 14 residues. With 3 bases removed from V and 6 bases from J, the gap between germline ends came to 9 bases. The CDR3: CASSFGRFNSPLHF. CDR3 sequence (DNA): TGTGCCAGCAGTTTCGGTCGGTTTAATTCACCCCTCCACTTT.

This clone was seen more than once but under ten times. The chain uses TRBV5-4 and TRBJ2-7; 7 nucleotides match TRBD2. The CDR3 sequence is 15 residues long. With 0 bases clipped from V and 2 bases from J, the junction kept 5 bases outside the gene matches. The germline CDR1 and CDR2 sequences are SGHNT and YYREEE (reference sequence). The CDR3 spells CASSLGGRATYEQYF. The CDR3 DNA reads TGTGCCAGCAGCTTGGGGGGGAGGGCAACCTACGAGCAGTACTTC.

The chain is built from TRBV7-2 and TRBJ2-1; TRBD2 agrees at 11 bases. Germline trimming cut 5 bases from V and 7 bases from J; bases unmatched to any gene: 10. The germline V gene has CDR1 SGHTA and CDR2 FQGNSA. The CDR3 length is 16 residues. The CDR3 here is CASSLVAGGLPNEQFF. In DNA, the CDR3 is TGTGCCAGCAGCCTAGTAGCGGGAGGGCTTCCTAATGAGCAGTTCTTC.

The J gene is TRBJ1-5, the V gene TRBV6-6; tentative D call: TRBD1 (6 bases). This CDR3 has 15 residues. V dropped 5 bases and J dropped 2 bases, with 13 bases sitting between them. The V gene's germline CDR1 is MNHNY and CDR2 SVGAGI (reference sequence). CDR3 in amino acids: CASSTQGYGNQPQHF. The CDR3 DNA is TGTGCCAGCAGTACACAGGGATATGGCAATCAGCCCCAGCATTTT.